The 8 T cell receptor beta chains in this list originate from one sample, sequenced in a study of OX40 agonist ivuxolimab in advanced cancers. The library was built by means of the immunoSEQ multiplex PCR assay. TCRdb provides this immuneACCESS table in a form limited to in-frame rearrangements. Some clones are lacking; in checked studies, under half of them reflect an unresolved V gene, and why the rest are absent is not known. The sample table holds about 29,000 clones, of which about nine tenths were seen once. The ten top clones hold approximately 9% of the sample. The sequenced sample was CD4+ or CD8+ T cells sorted from blood, obtained in a trial of the OX40 agonist ivuxolimab. These receptors all come from an adult with an advanced solid tumor such as melanoma, head and neck, liver or kidney cancer.

The chain carries TRBV11-2 and TRBJ2-2; D is ambiguous. Germline values: CDR1 SGHAT, CDR2 FQNNGV. V lost 6 bases to trimming and J lost 6 bases, with 14 bases between them. This CDR3 has 14 residues. Here the CDR3 DNA reads TGTGCCAGCAGACATGGACGGATGCCCGGGGAGCTGTTTTTT. This gives the protein CASRHGRMPGELFF. The full variable domain, in which reference TRBV11-2 and TRBJ2-2 provide the parts outside the CDR3, is EAGVAQSPRYKIIEKRQSVAFWCNPISGHATLYWYQQILGQGPKLLIQFQNNGVVDDSQLPKDRFSAERLKGVDSTLKIQPAKLEDSAVYLCASRHGRMPGELFFGEGSRLTVL.

The chain has TRBV6-1 and TRBJ2-7; D is unclear. The CDR3 totals 13 residues. The V gene's germline CDR1 is MNHNS and CDR2 SASEGT. V was pared by 2 bases and J by 3 bases, with 8 bases between. CDR3 protein: CASSETYVYEQYF. As DNA, the CDR3 is TGTGCCAGCAGTGAAACGTACGTCTACGAGCAGTACTTC.

J is TRBJ2-7 and V is TRBV29-1; 7 bases map to TRBD1. CDR1 and CDR2 (germline): SQVTM, ANQGSEA. The CDR3 loop spans 13 amino acids. Losses at the gene ends were 1 base for V and 4 bases for J; bases not matched to a gene: 4. In nucleotides, the CDR3 is TGCAGCGTTGAAGGGCAGGGGGATTACGAGCAGTACTTC. This translates into CSVEGQGDYEQYF.

The chain joins TRBV5-4 to TRBJ2-1, with 7 bases lining up with TRBD2. Germline CDR1 SGHNT, CDR2 YYREEE (reference sequence). The CDR3 is 16 amino acids. The J segment lost 3 bases and the V segment lost 4 bases, leaving 10 bases of the junction unmatched. The DNA of the CDR3 is TGTGCCAGCAGCCCACCGGGGGGACCTTACTACAATGAGCAGTTCTTC. Protein: CASSPPGGPYYNEQFF.

The V call is TRBV6-1, the J call TRBJ2-1; 7 bases map to TRBD2. Germline V gene sequence: CDR1 MNHNS, CDR2 SASEGT. There are 12 residues in the CDR3. Germline trimming cut 10 bases from V and 5 bases from J; bases unmatched to any gene: 5. The CDR3 DNA sequence: TGTGCCACTAGCGGCCTTGACAATGAGCAGTTCTTC. Translating gives CATSGLDNEQFF.

J is TRBJ2-7 and V is TRBV4-3, with D maybe TRBD1 (5 bases). V shed 1 base and J shed 2 bases, with 18 bases lying between them. CDR3 size: 17 residues. CDR1 and CDR2 (germline): LGHNA, YSLEER. The CDR3, as DNA: TGCGCCAGCAGCCAAGCTCTCAGGACACCAATTCCCTACGAGCAGTACTTC. This codes for CASSQALRTPIPYEQYF.

This rearrangement joins TRBV5-6 to TRBJ1-5; possibly TRBD1 for D (6 bases). The germline V gene encodes CDR1 SGHDT and CDR2 YYEEEE. V lost 4 bases to trimming and J lost 5 bases, with 19 bases between them. This CDR3 region has 16 residues. The CDR3 nucleotides are TGTGCCAGCAGCACCCGGGACACTGCTTACCATCAGCCCCAGCATTTT. This sequence encodes CASSTRDTAYHQPQHF.

This chain connects TRBV7-2 to TRBJ2-1; D is undetermined. The CDR3 has 15 amino acids. Looked up from germline, CDR1 is SGHTA and CDR2 is FQGNSA. The V gene lost 8 bases and the J gene lost 4 bases, with 18 bases spanning the gap. CDR3 bases: TGTGCCAGCCGGAGACCCGGACCCAAATACAATGAGCAGTTCTTC. Encoded protein: CASRRPGPKYNEQFF.